A selection of T cell receptor beta chains follows, all from one sample in a study of blood T cells in healthy people across ages. One entry per CDR3 protein, called by TCRdb with MiXCR from the 5' RACE reads. Among about a million distinct CDR3 sequences listed, about 53% were seen once. Sequencing was performed on blood. All receptors derive from a woman between 55 and 75 years old in good health. Both conserved end residues are part of each CDR3. Each record gives: V gene, J gene, clone size, CDR3 protein. Clone size is shown for a subset of rows, as once, few, many or a class of expanded clone.

TRBV5-6	TRBJ2-1	.	CASKRNSYNEQFF
TRBV7-2	TRBJ1-2	few	CASSLGRRQGNGYTF
TRBV5-1	TRBJ1-2	.	CASSLEFGRSEWFYTF
TRBV20-1	TRBJ2-5	.	CSARRGIWREVGSEQYF
TRBV5-1	TRBJ2-1	.	CASSLYDSYNEQFF
TRBV29-1	TRBJ1-1	.	CSVDDRGATEAFF
TRBV5-6	TRBJ2-3	.	CASSRMGADTQYF
TRBV7-2	TRBJ1-6	.	CASSSGQSNSPLHF
TRBV6-2/TRBV6-3	TRBJ2-7	.	CASSFTWPTYEQYF
TRBV4-1	TRBJ1-5	few	CASSPQGTLNQPQHF
TRBV14	TRBJ2-3	.	CASSPNVGTDSTDTQYF
TRBV7-6	TRBJ2-7	.	CASSLQEGSSYEQYF
TRBV5-5	TRBJ2-3	once	CASSLVELAVRDTQYF
TRBV2	TRBJ2-7	.	CASSEVPDRAYEQYF
TRBV12-3/TRBV12-4	.	once	CASSVGQGPVYEQYF
TRBV5-6	TRBJ1-6	.	CASSLEGSSYNSPLHF
TRBV29-1	.	.	CSVGVSGSYEQYF
TRBV12-3/TRBV12-4	TRBJ2-7	few	CASTRAYEQYF
TRBV20-1	TRBJ2-4	.	CSARRTGEENIQYF